What follows are 3 T cell receptor beta chains derived from one specimen sequenced in a study of OX40 agonist ivuxolimab in advanced cancers. Assay used: immunoSEQ multiplex PCR; TCRdb lists only in-frame clones, some missing. The sample shows about 52,000 clones, 70% to 90% of them seen only once. The material sequenced was CD4+ or CD8+ T cells sorted from blood, taken in a trial of the OX40 agonist ivuxolimab. Receptors originate from an adult with an advanced solid tumor such as melanoma, head and neck, liver or kidney cancer.

V gene TRBV7-6 combines with J gene TRBJ2-7; 8 bases match TRBD1. The V gene's germline CDR1 is SGHVS and CDR2 FNYEAQ. V shed 5 bases, J shed 4 bases, and the junction held 7 bases outside the gene matches. The CDR3 sequence is 14 residues long. CDR3 loop: CASSGGQDYYEQYF. The DNA of the CDR3 is TGTGCCAGCAGCGGGGGACAGGATTATTACGAGCAGTACTTC.

This clone was counted once. This chain joins TRBV30 and TRBJ1-3; tentative D call: TRBD1 (5 bases). CDR3 length equals 14 residues. The germline V gene encodes CDR1 GTSNPN and CDR2 SVGIG (reference sequence). Trimming left V 0 bases short and J 4 bases short, with 10 bases between. The CDR3 sequence: CAWSVGGAGNTIYF. DNA for the CDR3: TGTGCCTGGAGTGTAGGAGGGGCGGGAAACACCATATATTTT.

This chain connects TRBV30 to TRBJ1-2, with unresolved D. Germline CDR1 GTSNPN, CDR2 SVGIG (reference sequence). The CDR3 has 16 residues. Trimming cost V 1 base and J 0 bases, with 15 bases left between them. Here the CDR3 reads CAWSARHLLSNYGYTF. In nucleotides, the CDR3 is TGTGCCTGGAGTGCCCGACACCTTTTGTCTAACTATGGCTACACCTTC.